These 15 T cell receptor beta chains were sequenced from one sample in a study of resident and recirculating memory T cells in vitiligo (dated by TCRdb to 2016 to 2019). Library preparation was by the immunoSEQ multiplex PCR assay. The table comes from immuneACCESS by way of TCRdb, which keeps in-frame sequences with V and J called. Part of the clones is missing from these tables; in studies checked, under half for an unresolved V gene and the rest for unknown reasons. This sample has roughly 80,000 clones in its table, and roughly 94% of those were observed once. Clones ranked in the top ten supply about 4.8% of the sample. The sequencing sample was made of blood. These receptors all come from a male donor with vitiligo.

This chain joins TRBV27 and TRBJ2-7; 8 nucleotides match TRBD1. The J segment lost 3 bases and the V segment lost 7 bases, leaving 11 bases of the junction unmatched. This CDR3 spans 15 amino acids. Per the germline V gene, CDR1 is MNHEY and CDR2 is SMNVEV (reference sequence). The CDR3 DNA reads as TGTGCCAGCAAAGGATGGGACAGGCCATTCTACGAGCAGTACTTC. It yields the protein CASKGWDRPFYEQYF.

The rearrangement uses TRBV21-1 and TRBJ1-5; the table names TRBD1, a call not compared with the DNA. TRBV21-1 is flagged as a pseudogene. CDR3 size: 13 residues. This chain's CDR3 is CASSQGCHQPQHF. The CDR3 bases are TGTGCCAGCAGCCAGGGGTGCCATCAGCCCCAGCATTTT.

The V and J genes are TRBV27 and TRBJ2-1; 10 nucleotides line up with TRBD2. From germline, CDR1 is MNHEY and CDR2 SMNVEV (reference sequence). Germline trimming cut 6 bases from V and 1 base from J; bases unmatched to any gene: 6. The CDR3 runs 16 residues. This CDR3 is CASRLGAGGSYNEQFF. CDR3 in DNA: TGTGCCAGCAGGCTCGGAGCGGGAGGGTCCTACAATGAGCAGTTCTTC.

This clone showed up just a few times. The V and J genes are TRBV5-1 and TRBJ2-5, with 10 positions matching TRBD2. Germline V CDR1 and CDR2: SGHRS, YFSETQ. V shed 5 bases, J shed 1 base, and the junction held 5 bases outside the gene matches. The CDR3 is 15 amino acids. CDR3 sequence reads: CASRLAGSVQETQYF. In DNA, the CDR3 is TGCGCCAGCAGACTAGCGGGAAGCGTCCAAGAGACCCAGTACTTC.

V and J are TRBV5-1 and TRBJ2-3; 11 nucleotides agree with TRBD2. The CDR3 extends over 16 amino acids. After removal of 4 bases from V and 1 base from J, the junction contained 5 bases not matched to a gene. CDR1 and CDR2 from the germline V gene are SGHRS and YFSETQ. DNA for the CDR3: TGCGCCAGCAGCGCGCCGGGACTAGCGGGCACAGATACGCAGTATTTT. This encodes CASSAPGLAGTDTQYF.

The sample holds one count of this clone. This chain uses TRBV4-3 with TRBJ2-1; D may be TRBD1 (5 bases). Trimming shortened V by 0 bases and J by 2 bases, and 20 bases separated the two germline ends. CDR1 is LGHNA and CDR2 is YSLEER in the germline V gene. The CDR3 length is 19 residues. CDR3 residues: CASSQDRKGLTDPYNEQFF. The CDR3 DNA is TGCGCCAGCAGCCAAGATCGGAAGGGCTTGACAGACCCCTACAATGAGCAGTTCTTC.

This clone qualifies as medium-sized. The CDR3: CASSVGQSNNEQFF. CDR3 sequence (DNA): TGTGCCAGCAGCGTGGGACAGAGCAACAATGAGCAGTTCTTC. V and J are TRBV7-8 and TRBJ2-1; 7 positions agree with TRBD1. Looked up from germline, CDR1 is SGHVS and CDR2 is FQNEAQ. Trimming at V came to 5 bases and at J to 5 bases, leaving 6 bases not matched to a gene. CDR3 length: 14 amino acids.

The V gene is TRBV28, the J gene TRBJ1-5; TRBD1 aligns across 7 bases. Germline V gene lookup returns CDR1 MDHEN and CDR2 SYDVKM. The CDR3 is made up of 15 amino acids. V trimming: 5 bases; J trimming: 4 bases; junction bases outside the gene matches: 8. The CDR3 here is CASSPYRGLNQPQHF. CDR3 nucleotides: TGTGCCAGCAGTCCCTACAGGGGTTTAAATCAGCCCCAGCATTTT.

This clone was seen once. The V call is TRBV27, the J call TRBJ2-1, with D unresolved. This CDR3 has 13 amino acids. Trimming pared 0 bases from V and 3 bases from J, leaving 3 bases between. Germline values: CDR1 MNHEY, CDR2 SMNVEV (reference sequence). The DNA of the CDR3 is TGTGCCAGCAGTTTATCCCACTACAATGAGCAGTTCTTC. As protein: CASSLSHYNEQFF.

This chain uses TRBV6-1 with TRBJ1-3; 7 bases agree with TRBD1. Germline V lookup: CDR1 MNHNS, CDR2 SASEGT. V lost 6 bases and J lost 2; bases outside the gene matches: 4. The CDR3 runs to 14 residues. The CDR3 here is CASRTGTTGNTIYF. The CDR3 DNA follows: TGTGCCAGCAGGACAGGGACGACTGGAAACACCATATATTTT.

The chain links TRBV6-6 to TRBJ1-1; unclear D gene. The CDR3 loop spans 14 amino acids. Trimming cost V 0 bases and J 0 bases, with 5 bases left between them. CDR1 is MNHNY, CDR2 SVGAGI, per germline (reference sequence). The chain's CDR3 is CASSYSGLNTEAFF. The CDR3 DNA follows: TGTGCCAGCAGTTACTCCGGTCTGAACACTGAAGCTTTCTTT.

This chain links TRBV27 with TRBJ2-3; tentative D call: TRBD2 (6 bases). The CDR3 totals 14 residues. Germline CDR1 is MNHEY and CDR2 is SMNVEV (reference sequence). Deletions cut 4 bases from V and 2 bases from J, with 10 bases between. The CDR3 protein is CASSWGVSTDTQYF. The DNA of the CDR3 is TGTGCCAGCAGTTGGGGGGTCTCCACAGATACGCAGTATTTT.

This CDR3 reads CASSSGTSEYNEQFF. As DNA, the CDR3 is TGTGCCAGCAGCTCGGGGACTAGCGAGTACAATGAGCAGTTCTTC. V and J are TRBV11-2 and TRBJ2-1, with 10 bases matching TRBD2. The germline gives CDR1 SGHAT, CDR2 FQNNGV. This CDR3 comprises 15 residues. The trim removed 4 bases at V and 4 bases at J, leaving 4 bases unmatched.

The V call is TRBV7-2, the J call TRBJ1-3, with 7 bases that match TRBD1. Unmatched junction bases numbered 5, after V lost 5 bases and J lost 4 bases. Germline values: CDR1 SGHTA, CDR2 FQGNSA. The CDR3 is 14 residues long. CDR3 in DNA: TGTGCCAGCAGCAAGGACAGGCACGGAAACACCATATATTTT. Amino acid sequence: CASSKDRHGNTIYF.

V and J are TRBV28 and TRBJ2-1, with a possible D match to TRBD2 (5 bases). The CDR3 sequence is 12 residues long. V gave up 3 bases and J gave up 10 bases, with 10 bases separating them. Germline V gene sequence: CDR1 MDHEN, CDR2 SYDVKM. This chain's CDR3 is CASSFIPGEQFF. In DNA, the CDR3 is TGTGCCAGCAGTTTCATTCCGGGAGAGCAGTTCTTC.